This TCR beta chain stems from a study of CXCR3-negative and CXCR3-positive naive CD8 T cells. Libraries of TRB cDNA were made by 5' RACE and carried UMIs. TCRdb processed the 5' RACE reads again and assigns one entry to each CDR3 protein, with no DNA. The data include around 60,000 distinct CDR3 sequences; the top ten clones carry approximately 0.42%. The CDR3 covers 18 residues. Study-wide results and caveats: Researchers report that CXCR3-positive naive cells carry more hydrophobic TRB CDR3s than CXCR3-negative naive cells. Fresh PBMCs were used in most assays, and CXCR3 expression partially decreased after cryopreservation. Diversity was high in both naive subsets and much lower in memory cells. Both naive subsets, CXCR3-negative and CXCR3-positive, displayed similar TRBV-TRBJ usage, unlike memory cells.

Comment on this clonotype: Its antigen is undetermined.

The sample comprised naive CXCR3- CD8+ T cells from blood. Subset given: CD45RO-CCR7+CD27+CD95- naive CD8+ T cells lacking CXCR3 (TNR3-). This TCR came from a human donor in good health. Some clones in this sample may be carry-over from other donors' samples. This rearrangement joins TRBV5-7 to TRBJ2-2; there is no DNA to check the TCRdb D call of TRBD2. TRBV5-7 is filed as an ORF, its function uncertain. CDR3 region: CASSLNLAGGPPSGELFF.